The clone carrying this TCR beta chain showed up just once. This sample is part of a study of blood T cell repertoires in COVID-19. TCRdb's table, derived via immunoSEQ multiplex PCR, lists solely in-frame clones and lacks some. Of approximately 260,000 clones listed, 85% were seen once; the top ten hold roughly 6.7%. This CDR3 is built from 14 residues. This chain connects TRBV21-1 to TRBJ1-2; TRBD1, the table's D call, lacks a check against the DNA. TRBV21-1 is marked as a pseudogene. The sequencing input was PBMCs or T cells enriched from blood (not recorded which). This clonotype was sampled from a woman aged 50 to 65 who had been exposed to COVID-19. CDR3 bases: TGTGCCCTTACCGATGGACAGGGTGGCTATGGCTACACCTTC. This translates into CALTDGQGGYGYTF.